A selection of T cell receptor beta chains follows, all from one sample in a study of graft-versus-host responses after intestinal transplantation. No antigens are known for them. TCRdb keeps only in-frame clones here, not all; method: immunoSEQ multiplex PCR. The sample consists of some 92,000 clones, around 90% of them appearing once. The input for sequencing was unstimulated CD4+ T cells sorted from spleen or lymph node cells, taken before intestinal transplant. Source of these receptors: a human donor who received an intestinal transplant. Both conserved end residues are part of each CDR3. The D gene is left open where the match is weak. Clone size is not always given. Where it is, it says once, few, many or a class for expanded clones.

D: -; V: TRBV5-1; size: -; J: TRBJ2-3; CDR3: CASSFIPSADTQYF; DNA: TGCGCCAGCAGCTTCATCCCTTCGGCAGATACGCAGTATTTT
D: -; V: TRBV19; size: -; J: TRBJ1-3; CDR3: CASRRTGAGNTIYF; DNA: TGTGCCAGTAGGCGGACGGGAGCTGGAAACACCATATATTTT
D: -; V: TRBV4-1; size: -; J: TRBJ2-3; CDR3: CASSQDYRRADTQYF; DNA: TGCGCCAGCAGCCAAGACTACCGCAGGGCAGATACGCAGTATTTT
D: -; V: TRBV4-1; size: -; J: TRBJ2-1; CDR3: CASSQDLPRGARGYNEQFF; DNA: TGCGCCAGCAGCCAAGATCTACCGCGGGGAGCGAGAGGATACAATGAGCAGTTCTTC
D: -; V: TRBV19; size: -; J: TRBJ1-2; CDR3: CASTPRVSGGYTF; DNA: TGTGCCAGTACCCCCCGGGTCTCAGGAGGCTACACCTTC
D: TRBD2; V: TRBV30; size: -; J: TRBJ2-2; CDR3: CAWKHSGRYIGELFF; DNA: TGTGCCTGGAAACATAGCGGGAGGTATATCGGGGAGCTGTTTTTT
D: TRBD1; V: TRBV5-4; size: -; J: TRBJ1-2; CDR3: CASSSDTGTGIVNGYTF; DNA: TGTGCCAGCAGCTCAGACACCGGGACAGGGATAGTCAATGGCTACACCTTC
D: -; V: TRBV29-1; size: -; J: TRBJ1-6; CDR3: CSVGRDKNSPLHF; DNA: TGCAGCGTTGGCCGGGACAAGAACTCACCCCTCCACTTT
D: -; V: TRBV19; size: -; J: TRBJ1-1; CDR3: CASSPRGDGNTEAFF; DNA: TGTGCCAGTAGCCCCCGAGGTGACGGGAACACTGAAGCTTTCTTT
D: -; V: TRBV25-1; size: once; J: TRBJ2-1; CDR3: CASSDPVSYNEQFF; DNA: TGTGCCAGCAGTGATCCCGTTAGCTACAATGAGCAGTTCTTC
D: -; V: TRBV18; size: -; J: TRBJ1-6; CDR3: CASSPVGYNSPLHF; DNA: TGTGCCAGCTCACCGGTGGGGTACAATTCACCCCTCCACTTT
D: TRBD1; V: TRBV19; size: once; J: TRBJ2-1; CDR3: CASSFRGPYNEQFF; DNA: TGTGCCAGTAGTTTCAGGGGGCCCTACAATGAGCAGTTCTTC
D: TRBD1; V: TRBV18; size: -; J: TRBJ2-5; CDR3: CASSLGTGEETQYF; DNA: TGTGCCAGCTCACTCGGGACAGGGGAAGAGACCCAGTACTTC
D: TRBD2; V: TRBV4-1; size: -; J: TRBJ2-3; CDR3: CASSQDRLAGVTDTQYF; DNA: TGCGCCAGCAGCCAAGATCGACTAGCGGGAGTCACAGATACGCAGTATTTT
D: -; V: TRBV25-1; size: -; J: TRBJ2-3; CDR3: CASSPGWGTDTQYF; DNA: TGTGCCAGCAGCCCGGGCTGGGGCACAGATACGCAGTATTTT
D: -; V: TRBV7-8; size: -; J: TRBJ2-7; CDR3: CASSPPRWGNYEQYF; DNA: TGTGCCAGCAGCCCCCCCCGGTGGGGGAACTACGAGCAGTACTTC
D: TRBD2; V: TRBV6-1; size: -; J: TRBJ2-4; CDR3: CAGGGSRAKNIQYF; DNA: TGTGCCGGGGGGGGGAGCCGAGCCAAAAACATTCAGTACTTC
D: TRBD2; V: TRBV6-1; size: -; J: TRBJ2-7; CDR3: CASSHVAGVFYEQYF; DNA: TGTGCCAGCAGCCACGTAGCGGGTGTCTTCTACGAGCAGTACTTC
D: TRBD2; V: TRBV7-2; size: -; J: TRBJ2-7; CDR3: CASSLAGGLSYEQYF; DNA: TGTGCCAGCAGCCTAGCGGGAGGGCTGTCCTACGAGCAGTACTTC
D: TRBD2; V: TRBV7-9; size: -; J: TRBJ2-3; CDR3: CASSLTGGPRTDTQYF; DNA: TGTGCCAGCAGCTTAACGGGAGGTCCTCGCACAGATACGCAGTATTTT
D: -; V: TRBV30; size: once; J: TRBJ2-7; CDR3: CAWSVLMGVQGNYEQYF; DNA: TGTGCCTGGAGTGTACTAATGGGGGTGCAGGGCAACTACGAGCAGTACTTC
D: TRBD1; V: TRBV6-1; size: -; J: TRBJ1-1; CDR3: CASSVKQGGESEAFF; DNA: TGTGCCAGCAGTGTGAAACAGGGGGGGGAGAGTGAAGCTTTCTTT
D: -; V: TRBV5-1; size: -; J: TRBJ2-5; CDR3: CASSFSYSETQYF; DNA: TGCGCCAGCAGCTTTTCATATTCGGAGACCCAGTACTTC
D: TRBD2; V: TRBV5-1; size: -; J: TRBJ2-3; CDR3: CASSLAGSGNSQYF; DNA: TGCGCCAGCAGCCTAGCGGGCTCGGGCAATTCGCAGTATTTT
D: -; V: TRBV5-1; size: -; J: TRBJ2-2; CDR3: CASTPLSGGGTGELFF; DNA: TGCGCCAGCACCCCCTTAAGCGGTGGGGGCACCGGGGAGCTGTTTTTT
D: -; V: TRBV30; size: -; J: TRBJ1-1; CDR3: CAWRVVAEAFF; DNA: TGTGCCTGGAGAGTAGTCGCTGAAGCTTTCTTT
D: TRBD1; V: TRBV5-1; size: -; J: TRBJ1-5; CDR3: CASSLMGQSNQPQHF; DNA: TGCGCCAGCAGCTTGATGGGACAGAGCAATCAGCCCCAGCATTTT
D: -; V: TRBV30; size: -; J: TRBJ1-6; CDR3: CAWSLTIPGGSYNSPLHF; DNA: TGTGCCTGGAGTCTTACGATACCGGGAGGGTCCTATAATTCACCCCTCCACTTT
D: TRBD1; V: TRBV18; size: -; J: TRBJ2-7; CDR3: CASSPPFTPEDREQYF; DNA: TGTGCCAGCTCACCACCTTTTACTCCTGAGGACAGGGAGCAGTACTTC
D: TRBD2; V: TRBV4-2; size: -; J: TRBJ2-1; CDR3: CASSHRTSGINNEQFF; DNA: TGTGCCAGCAGCCACAGGACTAGCGGGATCAACAATGAGCAGTTCTTC
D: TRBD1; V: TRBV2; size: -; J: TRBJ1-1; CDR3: CASSYGDRATEAFF; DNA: TGTGCCAGCAGTTACGGGGACAGGGCTACTGAAGCTTTCTTT
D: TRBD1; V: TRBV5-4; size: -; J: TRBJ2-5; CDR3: CASSMGQGGETQYF; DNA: TGTGCCAGCAGCATGGGACAGGGGGGAGAGACCCAGTACTTC
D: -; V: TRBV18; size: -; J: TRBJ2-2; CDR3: CASSLRAKTGELFF; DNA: TGTGCCAGCTCACTGAGGGCCAAGACCGGGGAGCTGTTTTTT
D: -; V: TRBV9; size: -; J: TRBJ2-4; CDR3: CASSVEGSEDIQYF; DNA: TGTGCCAGCAGCGTAGAAGGGAGTGAGGACATTCAGTACTTC
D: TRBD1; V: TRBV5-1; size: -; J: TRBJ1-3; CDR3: CASSPGQGSGNTIYF; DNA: TGCGCCAGCAGCCCGGGACAGGGTTCTGGAAACACCATATATTTT
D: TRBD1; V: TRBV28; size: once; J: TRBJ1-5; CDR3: CASSLVQGANNQPQHF; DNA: TGTGCCAGCAGTTTAGTACAGGGGGCTAACAATCAGCCCCAGCATTTT
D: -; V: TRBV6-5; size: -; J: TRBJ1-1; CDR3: CASRWGDAEAFF; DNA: TGTGCCAGCAGGTGGGGCGACGCTGAAGCTTTCTTT
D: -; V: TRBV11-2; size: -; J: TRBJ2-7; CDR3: CASSLLSYEQYF; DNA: TGTGCCAGCAGCTTATTGTCCTACGAGCAGTACTTC
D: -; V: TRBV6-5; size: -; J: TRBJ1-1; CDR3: CASRQLGGTEAFF; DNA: TGTGCCAGCCGTCAGCTGGGGGGCACTGAAGCTTTCTTT
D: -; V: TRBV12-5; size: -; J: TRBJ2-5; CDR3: CASGFRSRETQYF; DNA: TGTGCTAGTGGTTTTCGCTCGAGAGAGACCCAGTACTTC
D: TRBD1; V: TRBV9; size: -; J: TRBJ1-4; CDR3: CASRQGATNEKLFF; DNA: TGTGCCAGCAGACAGGGGGCAACTAATGAAAAACTGTTTTTT
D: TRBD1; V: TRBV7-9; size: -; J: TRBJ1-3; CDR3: CASSLGTMTGFGNTIYF; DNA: TGTGCCAGCAGCTTAGGTACGATGACAGGGTTTGGAAACACCATATATTTT
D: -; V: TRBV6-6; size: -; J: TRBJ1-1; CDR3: CASKGETNTEAFF; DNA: TGTGCCAGCAAAGGGGAGACCAACACTGAAGCTTTCTTT